The 32 T cell receptor beta chains presented below share a single source sample, sequenced in a study of blood T cells in healthy people across ages (dated by TCRdb to the mid-2010s). The library was prepared using 5' RACE. The data were produced on an Illumina HiSeq 2500. The second PCR ran for about 6 to 12 cycles and used a J-beta primer mix along with a sample-barcoded 5' primer. TCRdb passed the public sequencing reads through fastp at Q25 and MiXCR, retaining productive beta sequences. Rows merge per CDR3 protein into single entries with the most common DNA and genes. This sample comprises roughly 700,000 distinct CDR3 sequences, roughly 50% of them detected only once. The top ten clonotypes cover roughly a third of the sample. The material sequenced was blood. The receptor set was obtained from a woman aged 55-70 years in good health.

The rearrangement joins TRBV9 to TRBJ1-5, with D maybe TRBD1 (5 bases). The V gene lost 0 bases and the J gene lost 7 bases, with 14 bases spanning the gap. The CDR3 consists of 15 residues. Germline lookup yields CDR1 SGDLS and CDR2 YYNGEE. The CDR3 region is CASSVDPGGGQPQHF. The CDR3 DNA reads as TGTGCCAGCAGCGTAGACCCCGGGGGAGGGCAGCCCCAGCATTTT.

The rearrangement uses TRBV4-2 and TRBJ2-7; 8 bases match TRBD2. Trimming cost V 4 bases and J 0 bases; bases outside gene matches: 8. The CDR3 spans 16 residues. Germline V gives CDR1 LGHNA, CDR2 YNFKEQ. As DNA, the CDR3 is TGTGCCAGCAGCCGAGCGTCCGGGACTAGCTCCTACGAGCAGTACTTC. This translates into CASSRASGTSSYEQYF.

The count of this clonotype is one. The V gene is TRBV6-2 or TRBV6-3, the J gene TRBJ1-2; a weak D match, TRBD1 (5 bases). The CDR3 loop spans 13 amino acids. Germline CDR1 reads MNHEY; CDR2 reads SVGEGT. V gave up 5 bases and J gave up 1 base, with 8 bases separating them. DNA of the CDR3: TGTGCCAGCAGTGACGGACATAACTATGGCTACACCTTC. This gives the protein CASSDGHNYGYTF.

The gene calls are TRBV15 and TRBJ2-5; 9 bases map to TRBD1. The germline V gene encodes CDR1 LNHNV and CDR2 YYDKDF (reference sequence). The CDR3 totals 15 residues. The V and J ends lost 4 bases and 4 bases, in that order; junction bases with no gene match: 7. The CDR3: CATSKLNRGLETQYF. The CDR3 bases are TGTGCCACCAGCAAGTTAAACAGGGGGCTAGAGACCCAGTACTTC.

V gene TRBV10-3 combines with J gene TRBJ2-1; D is uncertain. CDR3 length: 12 residues. Trimming stripped 3 bases from V and 8 bases from J, with 8 bases between. From germline, CDR1 is ENHRY and CDR2 SYGVKD. For the CDR3, the DNA is TGTGCCATCAGTGACCAGGTAGATGAGCAGTTCTTC. Translating gives CAISDQVDEQFF.

This clonotype was observed a handful of times. The chain couples TRBV2 to TRBJ2-5; no clear D gene. The CDR3 consists of 12 residues. With 9 bases removed from V and 2 bases from J, the gap between germline ends came to 10 bases. Germline V gives CDR1 SNHLY, CDR2 FYNNEI. CDR3 sequence (DNA): TGTGCCAGTACGGCCAGACAAGAGACCCAGTACTTC. Its protein is CASTARQETQYF.

The chain joins TRBV4-2 to TRBJ2-1, with D perhaps TRBD2 (6 bases). The end of the DNA aligns better with TRBJ2-7, so the J call may be wrong. This CDR3 contains 16 residues. Germline V gene sequence: CDR1 LGHNA, CDR2 YNFKEQ. Written as DNA, the CDR3 is TGTGCCAGCAGCCAAGGGAGCGGGTCAAACTACAATGAGCAGTACTTC. It codes for CASSQGSGSNYNEQYF.

Notes on this clonotype: With a much larger clone just one base away, this may be a read error. This chain links TRBV5-1 with TRBJ2-2; 9 nucleotides align to TRBD1. The CDR3 is 16 amino acids. Germline V gene data show CDR1 as SGHRS and CDR2 as YFSETQ. V gave up 0 bases and J gave up 1 base; unmatched junction bases: 1. CDR3 bases: TGCGCCAGCAGCTTGGGGGACAGGGAGAACACCGGGGAGCTGTTTTTT. Its protein product is CASSLGDRENTGELFF.

This clonotype was counted ten times or more. The genes are TRBV3-1 and TRBJ2-4; TRBD1 agrees at 8 bases. Per germline, CDR1 LGHDT and CDR2 YNNKEL (reference sequence). This CDR3 contains 17 residues. V dropped 1 base and J dropped 6; count of bases not matched to a gene: 11. The CDR3: CASSQGLGQGRGNIQYF. CDR3 nucleotide sequence: TGTGCCAGCAGCCAAGGGCTCGGACAGGGTAGAGGAAACATTCAGTACTTC.

This clonotype was recorded a few times. J is TRBJ2-7 and V is TRBV12-3 or TRBV12-4; 9 bases align to TRBD2. CDR3 size: 15 residues. Trimming removed 3 bases from V and 5 bases from J; junction bases left unmatched: 8. The CDR3 DNA follows: TGTGCCAGCAGTTTTCGTAGCGGGAGCATCCACGAGCAGTACTTC. Its protein is CASSFRSGSIHEQYF.

This clonotype occurred once. The junction does not match germline at one end; this may be a read error. The chain joins TRBV9 to TRBJ1-2; D uncertain. Germline assignment: CDR1 SGDLS and CDR2 YYNGEE. The CDR3 loop spans 14 amino acids. Here the CDR3 DNA reads TGTGCCAGCGGCGTATACGGACTCAACTATGGCTACACCTTC. Its protein is CASGVYGLNYGYTF.

In this sample, this clonotype turned up a few times. The DNA for the CDR3 is TGTGCCAGCAGTTTAGCGCTGCGGCGTTACAAAAACATTCAGTACTTC. Residues: CASSLALRRYKNIQYF. The V and J genes are TRBV12-3 or TRBV12-4 and TRBJ2-4; D remains ambiguous. V lost 0 bases and J 3 bases, leaving 12 bases between the germline ends. This CDR3 is 16 amino acids long.

This clonotype turned up a few times. The V gene is TRBV7-9, the J gene TRBJ2-5; D is undetermined. V was cut by 6 bases and J by 4 bases, with 18 bases left in between. This CDR3 spans 15 amino acids. Germline-derived CDR1 and CDR2 are SEHNR and FQNEAQ (reference sequence). The CDR3 DNA reads TGTGCCAGCAGAGGAACCGCGTCCGGCCGAGAGACCCAGTACTTC. This encodes CASRGTASGRETQYF.

This sequence joins TRBV5-1 and TRBJ2-5; TRBD1 might be the D (6 bases). CDR1 and CDR2 (germline): SGHRS, YFSETQ. The CDR3 sequence is 15 residues long. V lost 0 bases and J 4 bases, leaving 13 bases between the germline ends. CDR3 region: CASSLGDTFGETQYF. CDR3 DNA: TGCGCCAGCAGCTTGGGGGACACCTTCGGAGAGACCCAGTACTTC.

The gene calls are TRBV15 and TRBJ2-7; TRBD2 agrees at 12 bases. The J segment lost 7 bases and the V segment lost 1 base, leaving 14 bases of the junction unmatched. CDR1 is LNHNV, CDR2 YYDKDF, per germline (reference sequence). The CDR3 spans 18 residues. CDR3 region: CATSRAASTSGSPNEQYF. In nucleotides, the CDR3 is TGTGCCACCAGCAGAGCGGCTTCGACTAGCGGGAGTCCCAATGAGCAGTACTTC.

Ten or more counts support this clonotype. The genes are TRBV7-9 and TRBJ2-7; D is perhaps TRBD1 (5 bases). The CDR3 is 10 residues long. The V and J ends lost 8 bases and 5 bases respectively, with 7 bases between them. Per germline, CDR1 SEHNR and CDR2 FQNEAQ (reference sequence). The CDR3 bases are TGTGCCAGCTCAGGGAACGAGCAGTACTTC. Protein sequence: CASSGNEQYF.

The gene calls are TRBV7-9 and TRBJ2-4; 13 nucleotides line up with TRBD2. The J call may be incorrect, as the DNA end agrees better with TRBJ2-7. Germline V gene sequence: CDR1 SEHNR, CDR2 FQNEAQ (reference sequence). The CDR3 has 18 amino acids. The CDR3 region is CASSLVVTSGRRRLEQYF. Written as DNA, the CDR3 is TGTGCCAGCAGCTTAGTGGTGACTAGCGGGAGGCGCAGGCTCGAGCAGTACTTC.

This clonotype occurred many times. The gene calls are TRBV28 and TRBJ2-7, with D tentatively TRBD2 (5 bases). With 1 base removed from V and 3 bases from J, the gap between germline ends came to 22 bases. Germline CDR1 is MDHEN and CDR2 is SYDVKM. CDR3 length equals 18 residues. The CDR3 spells CASSLFLSIGVGVYEQYF. The CDR3 DNA is TGTGCCAGCAGTTTATTTCTCTCGATCGGGGTTGGGGTCTACGAGCAGTACTTC.

For this clonotype: An end of the junction does not agree with germline; a read error may underlie this. This chain uses TRBV29-1 with TRBJ1-1, with a possible D match to TRBD1 (5 bases). The CDR3 extends over 15 amino acids. Germline V gene lookup returns CDR1 SQVTM and CDR2 ANQGSEA. CDR3 protein: CNVDPYGTDYTEAFF. DNA for the CDR3: TGCAACGTTGACCCCTATGGGACGGATTACACTGAAGCTTTCTTT.

This clonotype showed up just a few times. The chain employs TRBV6-1 and TRBJ2-1, with a weak D call TRBD2 (6 bases). With 8 bases removed from V and 4 bases from J, the gap between germline ends came to 15 bases. The V gene's germline CDR1 is MNHNS and CDR2 SASEGT. The CDR3 loop spans 14 amino acids. In DNA, the CDR3 is TGTGCCAGCCTGTGGGCTAGCGAGTACAATGAGCAGTTCTTC. Its protein is CASLWASEYNEQFF.

The chain couples TRBV5-1 to TRBJ2-7; 9 bases fit TRBD2. Germline trimming cut 2 bases from V and 7 bases from J; bases unmatched to any gene: 16. This CDR3 has 17 residues. CDR1 and CDR2 (germline): SGHRS, YFSETQ. In DNA form, the CDR3 reads TGCGCCAGCAGCTTCCCCACCGGGGCTAGCGGGATACAAGAGCAGTACTTC. Amino acids: CASSFPTGASGIQEQYF. The variable domain in full, with the rest retrieved from reference TRBV5-1 and TRBJ2-7, is KAGVTQTPRYLIKTRGQQVTLSCSPISGHRSVSWYQQTPGQGLQFLFEYFSETQRNKGNFPGRFSGRQFSNSRSEMNVSTLELGDSALYLCASSFPTGASGIQEQYFGPGTRLTVT.

The chain links TRBV29-1 to TRBJ2-1; TRBD2 agrees at 9 bases. TRBJ2-7 explains the end of the DNA better; the J call may be wrong. This CDR3 region has 16 residues. The germline gives CDR1 SQVTM, CDR2 ANQGSEA. The CDR3 DNA is TGCAGCGTTGAAGTGATAGCGGGAGCGTCCTACAATGAGCAGTACTTC. Translation: CSVEVIAGASYNEQYF.

The CDR3, as DNA: TGTGCCAGCAGCACATTACCGGGACAGCAAGAGACCCAGTACTTC. It specifies CASSTLPGQQETQYF. The V gene is TRBV21-1, the J gene TRBJ2-5; the DNA was not compared with TRBD1, the D call given in the table. TRBV21-1 is designated a pseudogene. The CDR3 covers 15 residues.

This clonotype has ten or more counts. This chain connects TRBV20-1 to TRBJ2-3; 11 bases match TRBD2. The CDR3 runs to 14 residues. Germline V gene lookup returns CDR1 DFQATT and CDR2 SNEGSKA (reference sequence). The junction had 10 bases not matched to a gene; V was cut back by 6 bases and J by 8 bases. CDR3 sequence (DNA): TGCAGTGCGAAACTAGCGGGAGAAGGAGGTACGCAGTATTTT. It is translated as CSAKLAGEGGTQYF.

This clonotype was picked up many times. CDR3 DNA: TGCAGTGCTTTGGACAGGGGCCAAGAGACCCAGTACTTC. As protein: CSALDRGQETQYF. V gene TRBV20-1 combines with J gene TRBJ2-5; 9 bases line up with TRBD1. In germline, CDR1 is DFQATT, CDR2 SNEGSKA (reference sequence). CDR3 length: 13 amino acids. V lost 5 bases and J lost 1; bases outside the gene matches: 2.

The chain joins TRBV20-1 to TRBJ2-5, with 8 positions matching TRBD2. CDR1 is DFQATT, CDR2 SNEGSKA, per germline (reference sequence). The trim removed 5 bases at V and 5 bases at J, leaving 7 bases unmatched. The CDR3 covers 13 residues. The CDR3 DNA follows: TGCAGTGCTGGAAGACTAGCGCACGAGACCCAGTACTTC. Residues: CSAGRLAHETQYF.

The rearrangement uses TRBV12-3 or TRBV12-4 and TRBJ2-7; TRBD1 matches at 9 bases. The CDR3 has 14 amino acids. V shed 6 bases and J 5 bases; nucleotides not matched to a gene: 8. CDR3 residues: CASRRTGVVDEQYF. CDR3 in DNA: TGTGCCAGCAGACGGACAGGGGTTGTCGACGAGCAGTACTTC.

The rearrangement joins TRBV25-1 to TRBJ1-1, with TRBD1 identical over 7 bases. The junction had 4 bases not matched to a gene; V was cut back by 0 bases and J by 9 bases. Germline CDR1 MGHDK, CDR2 SYGVNS. The CDR3 length is 13 residues. The CDR3 is CASSEYRDSQAFF. The CDR3 bases are TGTGCCAGCAGTGAATATAGGGACAGCCAAGCTTTCTTT.

The chain combines TRBV13 with TRBJ2-2; perhaps TRBD2 as D (5 bases). V lost 5 bases and J 2 bases, leaving 6 bases between the germline ends. Per germline, CDR1 PRHDT and CDR2 FYEKMQ (reference sequence). CDR3 size: 13 residues. The CDR3 DNA reads TGTGCCAGCAGCCCGGGAAACACCGGGGAGCTGTTTTTT. Amino acids: CASSPGNTGELFF.

The chain is built from TRBV28 and TRBJ1-2, with D possibly TRBD1 on 5 matching bases. CDR3 length equals 14 residues. Germline V gene data show CDR1 as MDHEN and CDR2 as SYDVKM. Trimming cost V 6 bases and J 4 bases, with 15 bases left between them. As DNA, the CDR3 is TGTGCCAGCAGGGGGTTGACAGCGATCTATGGCTACACCTTC. This encodes CASRGLTAIYGYTF.

This clonotype was observed a handful of times. The chain combines TRBV2 with TRBJ2-7, with D perhaps TRBD2 (6 bases). The CDR3 loop spans 14 amino acids. Trimming left V 7 bases short and J 6 bases short, with 19 bases between. Germline V CDR1 and CDR2: SNHLY, FYNNEI. CDR3 sequence: CASTYAGPTPEQYF. As DNA, the CDR3 is TGTGCCAGCACCTATGCGGGACCCACCCCCGAGCAGTACTTC.

This clonotype was seen more than once but under ten times. This chain connects TRBV4-3 to TRBJ2-7; weak D call: TRBD1 (5 bases). Trimming took off 3 bases at V and 4 bases at J, with 19 bases between the two ends. Germline V gene data show CDR1 as LGHNA and CDR2 as YSLEER. The CDR3 spans 16 residues. As DNA, the CDR3 is TGCGCCAGCAGCCAGGGGCTTGTTGGGATTGGTTACGAGCAGTACTTC. Translated: CASSQGLVGIGYEQYF.